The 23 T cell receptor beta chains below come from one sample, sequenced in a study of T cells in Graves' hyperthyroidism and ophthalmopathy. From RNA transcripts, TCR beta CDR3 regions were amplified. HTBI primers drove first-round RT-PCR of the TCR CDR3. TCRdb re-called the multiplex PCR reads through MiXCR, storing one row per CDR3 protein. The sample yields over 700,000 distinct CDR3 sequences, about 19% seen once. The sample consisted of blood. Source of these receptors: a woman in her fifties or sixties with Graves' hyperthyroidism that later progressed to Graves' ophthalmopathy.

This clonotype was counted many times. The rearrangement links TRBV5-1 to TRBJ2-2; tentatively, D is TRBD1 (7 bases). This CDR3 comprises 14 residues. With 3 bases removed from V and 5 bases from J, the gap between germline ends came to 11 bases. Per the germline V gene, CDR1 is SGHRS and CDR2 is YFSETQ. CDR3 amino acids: CASSSQGRTGELFF. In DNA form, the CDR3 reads TGCGCCAGCAGCTCACAGGGGAGGACCGGGGAGCTGTTTTTT. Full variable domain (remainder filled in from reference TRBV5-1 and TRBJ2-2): KAGVTQTPRYLIKTRGQQVTLSCSPISGHRSVSWYQQTPGQGLQFLFEYFSETQRNKGNFPGRFSGRQFSNSRSEMNVSTLELGDSALYLCASSSQGRTGELFFGEGSRLTVL.

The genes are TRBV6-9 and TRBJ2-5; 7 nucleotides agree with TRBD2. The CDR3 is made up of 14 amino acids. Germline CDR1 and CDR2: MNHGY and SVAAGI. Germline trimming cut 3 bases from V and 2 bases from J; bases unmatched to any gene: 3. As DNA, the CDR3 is TGTGCCAGCAGTTACGGGGGGATACAAGAGACCCAGTACTTC. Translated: CASSYGGIQETQYF.

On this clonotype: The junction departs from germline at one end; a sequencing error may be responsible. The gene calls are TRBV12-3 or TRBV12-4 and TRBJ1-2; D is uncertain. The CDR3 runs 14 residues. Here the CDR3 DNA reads TGTGCCGGCAGTTCCGACGTCAATAACTATGGCTACACCTTC. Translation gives CAGSSDVNNYGYTF.

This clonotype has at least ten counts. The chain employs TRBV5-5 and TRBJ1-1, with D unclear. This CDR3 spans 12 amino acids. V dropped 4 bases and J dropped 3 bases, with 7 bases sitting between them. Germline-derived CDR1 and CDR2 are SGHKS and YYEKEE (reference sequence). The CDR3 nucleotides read TGTGCCAGCAGCCCAGTGGACACTGAAGCTTTCTTT. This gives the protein CASSPVDTEAFF.

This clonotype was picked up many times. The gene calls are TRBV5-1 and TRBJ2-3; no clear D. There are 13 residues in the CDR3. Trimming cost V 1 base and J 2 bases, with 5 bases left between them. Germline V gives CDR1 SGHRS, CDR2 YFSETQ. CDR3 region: CASSLSTTDTQYF. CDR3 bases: TGCGCCAGCAGCTTGTCGACCACAGATACGCAGTATTTT.

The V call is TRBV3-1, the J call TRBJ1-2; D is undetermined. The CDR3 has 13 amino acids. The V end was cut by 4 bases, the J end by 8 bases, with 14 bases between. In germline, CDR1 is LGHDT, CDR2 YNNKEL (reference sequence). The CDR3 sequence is CASSPRTSWGYTF. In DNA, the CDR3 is TGTGCCAGCAGCCCGAGGACTAGTTGGGGCTACACCTTC.

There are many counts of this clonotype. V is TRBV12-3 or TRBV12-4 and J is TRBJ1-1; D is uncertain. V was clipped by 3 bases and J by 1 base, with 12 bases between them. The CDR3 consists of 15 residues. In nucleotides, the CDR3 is TGTGCCAGCAGTTTTTTGGGCTTTCAGAACACTGAAGCTTTCTTT. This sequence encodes CASSFLGFQNTEAFF.

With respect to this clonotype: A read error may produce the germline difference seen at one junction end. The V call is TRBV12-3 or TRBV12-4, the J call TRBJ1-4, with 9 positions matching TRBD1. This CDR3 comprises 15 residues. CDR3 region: CASSLMGQGNEKLLF. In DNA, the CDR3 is TGTGCCAGCAGTTTAATGGGACAGGGTAATGAAAAACTGCTTTTT.

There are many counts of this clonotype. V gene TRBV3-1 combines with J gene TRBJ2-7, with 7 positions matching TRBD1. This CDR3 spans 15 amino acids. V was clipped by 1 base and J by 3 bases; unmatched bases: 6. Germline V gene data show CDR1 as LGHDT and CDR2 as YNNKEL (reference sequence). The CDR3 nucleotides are TGTGCCAGCAGCCAAGTTGGGACAGTCGACTACGAGCAGTACTTC. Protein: CASSQVGTVDYEQYF.

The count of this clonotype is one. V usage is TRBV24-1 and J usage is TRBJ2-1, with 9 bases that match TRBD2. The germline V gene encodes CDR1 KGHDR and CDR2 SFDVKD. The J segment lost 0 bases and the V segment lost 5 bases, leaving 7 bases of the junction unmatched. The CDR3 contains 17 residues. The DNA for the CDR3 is TGTGCCACCAGTGGGATAGCGGGGGCGATCTCCTACAATGAGCAGTTCTTC. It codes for CATSGIAGAISYNEQFF.

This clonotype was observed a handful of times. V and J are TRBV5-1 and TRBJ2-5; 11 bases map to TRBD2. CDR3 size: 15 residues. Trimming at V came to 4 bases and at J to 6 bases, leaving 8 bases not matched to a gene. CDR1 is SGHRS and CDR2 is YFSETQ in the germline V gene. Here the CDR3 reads CASSISGTSGQTQYF. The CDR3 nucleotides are TGCGCCAGCAGCATATCCGGGACTAGCGGTCAGACCCAGTACTTC. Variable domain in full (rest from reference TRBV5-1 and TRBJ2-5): KAGVTQTPRYLIKTRGQQVTLSCSPISGHRSVSWYQQTPGQGLQFLFEYFSETQRNKGNFPGRFSGRQFSNSRSEMNVSTLELGDSALYLCASSISGTSGQTQYFGPGTRLLVL.

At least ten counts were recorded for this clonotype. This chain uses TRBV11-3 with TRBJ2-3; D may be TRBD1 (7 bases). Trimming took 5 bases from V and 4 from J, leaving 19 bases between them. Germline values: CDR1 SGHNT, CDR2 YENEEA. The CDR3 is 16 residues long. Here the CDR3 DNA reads TGTGCCAGCAGCCCGAATTTTGGAGGGGGCCCAGATACGCAGTATTTT. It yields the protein CASSPNFGGGPDTQYF.

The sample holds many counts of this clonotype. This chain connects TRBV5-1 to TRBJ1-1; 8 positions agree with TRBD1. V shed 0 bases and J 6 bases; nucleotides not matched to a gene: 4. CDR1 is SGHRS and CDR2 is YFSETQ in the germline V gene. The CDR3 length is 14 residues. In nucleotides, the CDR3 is TGCGCCAGCAGCTTGGGGACAGGGTACCCTGAAGCTTTCTTT. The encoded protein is CASSLGTGYPEAFF.

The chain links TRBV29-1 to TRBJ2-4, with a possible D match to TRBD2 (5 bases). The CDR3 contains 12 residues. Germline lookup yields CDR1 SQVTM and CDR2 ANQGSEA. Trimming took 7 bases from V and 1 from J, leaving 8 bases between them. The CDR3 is CSATGAKNIQYF. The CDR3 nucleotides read TGCAGCGCCACGGGGGCCAAAAACATTCAGTACTTC.

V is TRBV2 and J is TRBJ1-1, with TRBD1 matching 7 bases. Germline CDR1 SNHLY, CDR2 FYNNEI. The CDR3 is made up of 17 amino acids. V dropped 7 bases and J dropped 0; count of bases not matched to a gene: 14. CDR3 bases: TGTGCCAGCATTGAGGACAGGAGGACATATTTGAACACTGAAGCTTTCTTT. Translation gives CASIEDRRTYLNTEAFF. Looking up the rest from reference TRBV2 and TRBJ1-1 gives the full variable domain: EPEVTQTPSHQVTQMGQEVILRCVPISNHLYFYWYRQILGQKVEFLVSFYNNEISEKSEIFDDQFSVERPDGSNFTLKIRSTKLEDSAMYFCASIEDRRTYLNTEAFFGQGTRLTVV.

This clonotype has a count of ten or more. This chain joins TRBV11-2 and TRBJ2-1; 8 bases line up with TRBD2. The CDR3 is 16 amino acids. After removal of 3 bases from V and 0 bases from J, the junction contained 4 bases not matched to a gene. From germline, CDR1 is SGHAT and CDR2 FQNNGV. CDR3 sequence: CASSFRGGRSYNEQFF. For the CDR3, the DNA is TGTGCCAGCAGCTTCCGCGGGGGGCGCTCCTACAATGAGCAGTTCTTC.

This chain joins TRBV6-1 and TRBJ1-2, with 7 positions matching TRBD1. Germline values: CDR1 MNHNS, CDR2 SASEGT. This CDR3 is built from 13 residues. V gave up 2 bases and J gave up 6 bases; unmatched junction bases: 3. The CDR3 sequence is CASSETTGDGYTF. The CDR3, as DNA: TGTGCCAGCAGTGAAACAACAGGGGATGGCTACACCTTC.

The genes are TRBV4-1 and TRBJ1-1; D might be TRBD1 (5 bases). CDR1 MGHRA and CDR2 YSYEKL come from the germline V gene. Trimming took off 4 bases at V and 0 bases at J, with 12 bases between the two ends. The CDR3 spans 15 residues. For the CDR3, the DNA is TGCGCCAGCAGCCGCGGGGACCGATTGAACACTGAAGCTTTCTTT. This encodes CASSRGDRLNTEAFF.

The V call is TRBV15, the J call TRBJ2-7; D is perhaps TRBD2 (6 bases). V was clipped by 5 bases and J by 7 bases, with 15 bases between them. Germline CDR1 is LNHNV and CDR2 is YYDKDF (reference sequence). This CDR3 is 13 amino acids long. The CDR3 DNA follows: TGTGCCACCAGCCCCCGACTAGACAATGAGCAGTACTTC. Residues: CATSPRLDNEQYF.

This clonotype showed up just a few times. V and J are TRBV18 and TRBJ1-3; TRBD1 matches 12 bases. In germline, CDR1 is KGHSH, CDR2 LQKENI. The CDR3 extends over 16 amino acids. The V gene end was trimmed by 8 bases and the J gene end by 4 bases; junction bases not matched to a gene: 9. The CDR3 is CASLRDRGRRGNTIYF. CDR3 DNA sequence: TGTGCCAGCCTCCGGGACAGGGGGCGACGAGGAAACACCATATATTTT.

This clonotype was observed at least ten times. CDR3 loop: CASSLRQAPSYEQYF. The CDR3 DNA is TGTGCCAGCAGCTTACGCCAAGCACCTTCCTACGAGCAGTACTTC. The chain uses TRBV7-6 and TRBJ2-7; no clear D gene. CDR3 size: 15 residues. Trimming removed 2 bases at V and 1 base at J, with 12 bases between. The germline V gene encodes CDR1 SGHVS and CDR2 FNYEAQ.

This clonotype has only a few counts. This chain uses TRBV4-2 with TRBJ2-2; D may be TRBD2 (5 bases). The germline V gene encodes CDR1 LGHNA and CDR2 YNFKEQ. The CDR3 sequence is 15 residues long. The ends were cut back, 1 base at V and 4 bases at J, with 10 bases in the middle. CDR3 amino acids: CASSQGPGLTGELFF. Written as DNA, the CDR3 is TGTGCCAGCAGCCAAGGCCCAGGACTCACCGGGGAGCTGTTTTTT.

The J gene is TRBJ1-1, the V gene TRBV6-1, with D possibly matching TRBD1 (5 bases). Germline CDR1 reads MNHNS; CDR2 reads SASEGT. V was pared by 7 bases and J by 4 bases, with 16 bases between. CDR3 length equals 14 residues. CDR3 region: CASNRGVEGTEAFF. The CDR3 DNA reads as TGTGCCAGCAACAGAGGGGTGGAGGGCACTGAAGCTTTCTTT.